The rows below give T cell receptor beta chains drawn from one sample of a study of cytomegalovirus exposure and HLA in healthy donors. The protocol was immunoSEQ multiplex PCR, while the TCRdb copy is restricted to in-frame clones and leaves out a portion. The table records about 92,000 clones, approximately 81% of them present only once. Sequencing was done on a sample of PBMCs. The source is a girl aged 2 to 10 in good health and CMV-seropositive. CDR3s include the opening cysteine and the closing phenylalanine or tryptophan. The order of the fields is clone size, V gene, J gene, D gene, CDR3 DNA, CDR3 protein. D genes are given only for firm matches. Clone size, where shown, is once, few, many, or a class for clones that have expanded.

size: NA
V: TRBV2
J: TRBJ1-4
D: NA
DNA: TGTGCCAGCTCGACAGGCTTAGAACTGTTTTTT
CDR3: CASSTGLELFF

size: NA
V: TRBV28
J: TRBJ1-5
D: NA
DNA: TGTGCCAGCCTCTTTCTCGGGTCGGGTCATCAGCCCCAGCATTTT
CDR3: CASLFLGSGHQPQHF

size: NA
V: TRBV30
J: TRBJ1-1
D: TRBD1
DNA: TGTGCCTGGAGGACCAGGGGGTTCGAAGCTTTCTTT
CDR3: CAWRTRGFEAFF

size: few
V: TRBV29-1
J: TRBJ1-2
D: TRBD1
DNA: TGCAGCGGGGGGACAGGGGGCAATGGCTACACCTTC
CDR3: CSGGTGGNGYTF

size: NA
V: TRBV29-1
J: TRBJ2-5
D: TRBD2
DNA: TGCAGCGTTGAGGCTAGCGGGAGTGAGACCCAGTACTTC
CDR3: CSVEASGSETQYF

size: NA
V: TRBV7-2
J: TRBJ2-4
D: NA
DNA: TGTGCCAGCAGCCGCCCCGGGTCAGGGTTGGACATTCAGTACTTC
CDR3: CASSRPGSGLDIQYF

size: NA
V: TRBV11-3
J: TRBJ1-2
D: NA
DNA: TGTGCCAGCAGCTTCGCCCCGACAGGTGACTATGGCTACACCTTC
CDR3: CASSFAPTGDYGYTF

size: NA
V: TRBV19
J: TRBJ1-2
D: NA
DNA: TGTGCCAGTAGTATCGAGGGGGAAAAAGGCTACACCTTC
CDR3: CASSIEGEKGYTF

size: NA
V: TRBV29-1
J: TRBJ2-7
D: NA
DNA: TGCAGCGCCAGAATCGGGGTTTACGAGCAGTACTTC
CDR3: CSARIGVYEQYF

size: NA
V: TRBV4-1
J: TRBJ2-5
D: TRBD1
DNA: TGCGCCAGCAGCTGGACAGGCCTACAAGAGACCCAGTACTTC
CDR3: CASSWTGLQETQYF

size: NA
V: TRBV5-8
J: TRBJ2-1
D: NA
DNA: TGTGCCAGCAGCTTTAGCGGACCCAACAATGAGCAGTTCTTC
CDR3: CASSFSGPNNEQFF

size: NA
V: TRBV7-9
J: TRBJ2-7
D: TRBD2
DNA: TGTGCCAGCAGCTTACTAGCGGGAGACGAGCAGTACTTC
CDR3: CASSLLAGDEQYF

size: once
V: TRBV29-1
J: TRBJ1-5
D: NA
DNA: TGCAGCGTAATCGTCAGTCCAGGTCAGCCCCAGCATTTT
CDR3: CSVIVSPGQPQHF

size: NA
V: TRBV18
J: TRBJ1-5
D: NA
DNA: TGTGCCAGCTCATCCGGTACCCTTAGCAATCAGCCCCAGCATTTT
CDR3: CASSSGTLSNQPQHF

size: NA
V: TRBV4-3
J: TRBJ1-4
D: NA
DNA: TGCGCCAGCAGCCAAGATATAAGGGGCTCGAATGAAAAACTGTTTTTT
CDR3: CASSQDIRGSNEKLFF

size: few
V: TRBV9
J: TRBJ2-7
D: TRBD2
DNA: TGTGCCAGCAGCGTAGAGGGCGGGAGCTCCTACGAGCAGTACTTC
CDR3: CASSVEGGSSYEQYF

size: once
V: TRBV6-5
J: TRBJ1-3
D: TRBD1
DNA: TGTGCCAGCAGTTACGGGACAGGGATCTCTGGAAACACCATATATTTT
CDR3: CASSYGTGISGNTIYF

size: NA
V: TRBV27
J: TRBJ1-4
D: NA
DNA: TGTGCCAGCAGAGATCTTAGGCGGAATGAAAAACTGTTTTTT
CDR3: CASRDLRRNEKLFF

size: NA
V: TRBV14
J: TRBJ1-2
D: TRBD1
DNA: TGTGCCAGCAGCCAAGACGGAAGACAGGGCCATGGCTACACCTTC
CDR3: CASSQDGRQGHGYTF

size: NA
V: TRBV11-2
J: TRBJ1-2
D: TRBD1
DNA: TGTGCCAGCAGCTCCTCAGGGGGCAAGACCTTC
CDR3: CASSSSGGKTF

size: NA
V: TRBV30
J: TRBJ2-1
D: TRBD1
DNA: TGTGCCTGGAGTGGGGACAGGGTAGACCAGTTCTTC
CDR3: CAWSGDRVDQFF

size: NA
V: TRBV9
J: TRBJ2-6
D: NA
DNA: TGTGCCAGCAGCGTCGCAGGGCTCCCTGGGGCCAACGTCCTGACTTTC
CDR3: CASSVAGLPGANVLTF

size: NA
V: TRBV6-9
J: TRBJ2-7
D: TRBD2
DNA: TGTGCCAGCAGCGGGAGGGCCCCCTTCGCCTACGAGCAGTACTTC
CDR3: CASSGRAPFAYEQYF

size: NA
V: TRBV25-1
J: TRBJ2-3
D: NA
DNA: TGTGCCAGCACCGGACAGACCACAGATACGCAGTATTTT
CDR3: CASTGQTTDTQYF

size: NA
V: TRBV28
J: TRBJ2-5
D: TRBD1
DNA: TGTGCCAGCAGCCGTGGACAGGGCAGCGTAGAGACCCAGTACTTC
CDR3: CASSRGQGSVETQYF

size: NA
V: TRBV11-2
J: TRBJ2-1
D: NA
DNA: TGTGCCAGCAGCCCGGGTCATTCTACCCACAATGAGCAGTTCTTC
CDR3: CASSPGHSTHNEQFF

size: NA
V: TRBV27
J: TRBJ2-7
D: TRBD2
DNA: TGTGCCAGCAGTTTCCACGGGACTAACTCCTACGAGCAGTACTTC
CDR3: CASSFHGTNSYEQYF

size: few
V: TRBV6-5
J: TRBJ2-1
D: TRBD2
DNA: TGTGCCAGCAGCTTGGCGGGGGGTGGTAATGAGCAGTTCTTC
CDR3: CASSLAGGGNEQFF

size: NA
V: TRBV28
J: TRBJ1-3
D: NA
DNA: TGTGCCAGCAGTTGGGGGGAACGAAACACCATATATTTT
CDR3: CASSWGERNTIYF

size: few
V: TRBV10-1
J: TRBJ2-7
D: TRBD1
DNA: TGCGCCAGCAGCCCCGGGACAGGGGTCTACGAGCAGTACTTC
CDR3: CASSPGTGVYEQYF

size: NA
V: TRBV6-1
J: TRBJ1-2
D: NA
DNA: TGTGCCAGCAGTTCTTATACAGGACCCTATGGCTACACCTTC
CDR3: CASSSYTGPYGYTF

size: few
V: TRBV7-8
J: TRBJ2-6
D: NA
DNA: TGTGCCAGCAGCGCCTTTGTGGACTCTAACGTCCTGACTTTC
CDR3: CASSAFVDSNVLTF

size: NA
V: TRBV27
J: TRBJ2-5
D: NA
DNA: TGTGCCAGCAGTTTTCTGCCCCGCGGGCGGGACGAGACCCAGTACTTC
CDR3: CASSFLPRGRDETQYF

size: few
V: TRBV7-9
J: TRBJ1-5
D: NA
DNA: TGTTCCAGCAGTCCAGAGGGCCGGGTTAGCAATCAGCCCCAGCATTTT
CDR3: CSSSPEGRVSNQPQHF

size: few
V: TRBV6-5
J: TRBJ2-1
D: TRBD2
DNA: TGTGCCAGCAGTTACTCTCGGGTAGCGGGATCTAATGAGCAGTTCTTC
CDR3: CASSYSRVAGSNEQFF

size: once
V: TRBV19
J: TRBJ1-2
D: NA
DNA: TGTGCCAGTAGCCAAGGCAGGCACTATGGCTACACCTTC
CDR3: CASSQGRHYGYTF

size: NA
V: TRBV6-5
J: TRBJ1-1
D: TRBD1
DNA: TGTGCCAGCAGTCCAGGGGGTATGAACACTGAAGCTTTCTTT
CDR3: CASSPGGMNTEAFF

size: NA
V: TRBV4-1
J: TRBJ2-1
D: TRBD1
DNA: TGCGCCAGCAGCCTAACCGAGGGGGCAACCTACAATGAGCAGTTCTTC
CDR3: CASSLTEGATYNEQFF

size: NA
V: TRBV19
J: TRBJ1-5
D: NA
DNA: TGTGCCAGTAGTATTTCCTATAGCAATCAGCCCCAGCATTTT
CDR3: CASSISYSNQPQHF

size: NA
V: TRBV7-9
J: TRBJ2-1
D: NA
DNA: TGTGCCAGCAGCTTCCCAGGACTCTCCTACAATGAGCAGTTCTTC
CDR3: CASSFPGLSYNEQFF

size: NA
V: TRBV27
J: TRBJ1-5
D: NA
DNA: TGTGCCAGCAGTTTTGCGGATCAGCCCCAGCATTTT
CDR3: CASSFADQPQHF

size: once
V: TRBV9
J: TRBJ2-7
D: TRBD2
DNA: TGTGCCAGCAGCGGCACTAGCGGCGAGCAGTACTTC
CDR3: CASSGTSGEQYF

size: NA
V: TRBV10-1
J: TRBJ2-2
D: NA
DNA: TGCGCCAGCAGTGAGCCGACAGAGTCGAACACCGGGGAGCTGTTTTTT
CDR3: CASSEPTESNTGELFF

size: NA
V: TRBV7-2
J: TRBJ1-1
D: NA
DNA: TGTGCCAGCAGCTTAGGTCAGGGCCTGGAAGCTTTCTTT
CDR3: CASSLGQGLEAFF

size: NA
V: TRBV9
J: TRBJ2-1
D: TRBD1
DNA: TGTGCCAGCAGCCAGGGACAGGGGAATAGGAATGAGCAGTTCTTC
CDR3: CASSQGQGNRNEQFF

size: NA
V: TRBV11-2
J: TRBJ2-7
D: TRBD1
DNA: TGTGCCAGCAGCTTAGAACGCTGGGACAGGGGCCTCAAACATTCCTACGAGCAGTACTTC
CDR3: CASSLERWDRGLKHSYEQYF

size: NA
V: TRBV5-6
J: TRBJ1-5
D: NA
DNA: TGTGCCAGCAGCTTGGCCGGGATGAGGCAGCCCCAGCATTTT
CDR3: CASSLAGMRQPQHF

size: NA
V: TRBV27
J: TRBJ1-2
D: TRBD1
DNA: TGTGCCAGCAGTTTCACAGGGGCCGCCGGAAGAGTTGGCTACACCTTC
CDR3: CASSFTGAAGRVGYTF